The present entry profiles one T cell receptor (beta chain) with its context. Its specificity is not known. The data belong to a study of graft-versus-host responses after intestinal transplantation. As for the study in general: Recipients uniformly received anti-thymocyte globulin induction, followed by tacrolimus and steroids for about 3 years. The study's findings and limits: Within the allografts of patients who had graft-donor T cell macrochimerism, graft-versus-host to host-versus-graft clonal ratios were high. Detected in recipient marrow were GvH clones, some of which were first observed in ileum or blood.

The germline V gene encodes CDR1 SGHRS and CDR2 YFSETQ. This CDR3 comprises 13 residues. Trimming cost V 4 bases and J 7 bases, with 12 bases left between them. TCRdb's table, derived via immunoSEQ multiplex PCR, lists solely in-frame clones and lacks some. Of 10,000 or so clones listed, approximately 92% are singletons. The sequenced sample was PBMCs, obtained more than 40 days after intestinal transplantation. This chain connects TRBV5-1 to TRBJ1-5, with D perhaps matching TRBD1 (5 bases). The clonotype was recovered from a human patient who received an intestinal transplant, so some T cells may come from the graft donor. The CDR3 region is CASSLGPLQPQHF. CDR3 coding DNA: TGCGCCAGCAGCCTGGGGCCCCTACAGCCCCAGCATTTT. Combining the CDR3 with reference TRBV5-1 and TRBJ1-5 gives the whole variable domain KAGVTQTPRYLIKTRGQQVTLSCSPISGHRSVSWYQQTPGQGLQFLFEYFSETQRNKGNFPGRFSGRQFSNSRSEMNVSTLELGDSALYLCASSLGPLQPQHFGDGTRLSIL.